The subject of this entry is one TCR beta chain. Aged about 6 to 90, donors were systemically healthy Caucasians from Russia. There were at least 5 micrograms of total RNA extracted from every sample. The CDR3 has 14 amino acids. V was pared by 7 bases and J by 3 bases, with 4 bases of the junction left unmatched. Germline V gives CDR1 SQVTM, CDR2 ANQGSEA. The data are from a study of blood T cells in healthy people across ages. It was with a sample-barcoded 5' primer and a J-beta primer mix that a second PCR of roughly 7 to 12 cycles was run. Via MiXCR, TCRdb re-called the 5' RACE reads, giving one row per CDR3 protein. Among around 600,000 distinct CDR3 sequences listed, 40% to 50% were seen once.

The chain uses TRBV29-1 and TRBJ2-3, with 13 nucleotides matching TRBD2. The origin of this receptor is an older man in good health. The sequenced sample consisted of blood. CDR3 nucleotide sequence: TGCAGCGCCGGACTAGCGGGAGCAACAGATACGCAGTATTTT. Translated: CSAGLAGATDTQYF.